The sequence of this T cell receptor (beta chain) was determined in a study of vaccination and CD4 T cells after COVID-19. Study overall: Post-COVID draws came a median approximately 100 days after diagnosis (range 35 to 161).

This clonotype occurred a few times. As yet, its antigen is unknown. Specified time point: late sampling 161 to 241 days after vaccination in a few convalescent patients. The treatment: roughly 10-day PBMC culture with coronavirus spike peptide pools or control peptides (ViraFEST assay). ViraFEST sequenced TCRs after peptide-pool expansion of antigen-specific T cells. After being plated at 1.5 million to 2 million per well, PBMCs were cultured with about 10 IU/ml IL-2 and approximately 10 ug/ml peptide pools. Negative selection isolated the CD4+ T cells once the cells had been cultured for approximately ten days. Cultured CD4+ T-cell DNA underwent Oncomine TCR Beta short-read sequencing. TCRdb itself ran the PCR reads through MiXCR, one entry per CDR3 protein. The data show tens of thousands of distinct CDR3 sequences, 32% seen once. Germline CDR1 MGHRA, CDR2 YSYEKL. The V end lost 0 bases, the J end lost 8 bases, and 15 bases lay between the germline ends. The CDR3 has 15 residues.

Sample: CD4+ T cells from blood, cultured in vitro, taken about 7 months after SARS-CoV-2 vaccination. The TCR originated in a human donor who had recovered from COVID-19. This chain uses TRBV4-1 with TRBJ2-3; unclear D gene. This CDR3 is CASSQDYPAQGTQYF. The CDR3 region has the DNA TGCGCCAGCAGCCAAGATTACCCCGCACAAGGTACGCAGTATTTT.